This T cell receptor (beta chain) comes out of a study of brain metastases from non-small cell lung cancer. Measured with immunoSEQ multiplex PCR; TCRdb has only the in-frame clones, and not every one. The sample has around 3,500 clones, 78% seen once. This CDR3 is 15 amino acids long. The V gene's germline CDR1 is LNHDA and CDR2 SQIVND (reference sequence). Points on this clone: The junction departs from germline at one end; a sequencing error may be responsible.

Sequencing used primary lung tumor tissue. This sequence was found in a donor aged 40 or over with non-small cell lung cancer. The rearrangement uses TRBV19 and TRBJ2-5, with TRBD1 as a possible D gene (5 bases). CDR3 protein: CASSLSGQGQETQYF. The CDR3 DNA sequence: TGTGCCAGTAGTCTAAGTGGGCAGGGTCAAGAAACCCAGTACTTC.